These T cell receptor beta chains were read from a single sample in a study of Ad26.COV2.S vaccination and SARS-CoV-2 variants. The assay was immunoSEQ multiplex PCR, and TCRdb's table has in-frame clones only and misses some. Of 250,000 or so clones in the sample, roughly 85% were seen once. The material was peripheral blood, obtained in a trial of Ad26.COV2.S vaccine versus placebo. Every receptor here comes from a person between 18 and 59 years old who received the Ad26.COV2.S COVID-19 vaccine or a placebo. Each CDR3 is given with its conserved first and last residue. Each record gives: V gene, D gene, J gene, clone size, CDR3 DNA, CDR3 protein. The D gene is left open where the match is weak. Rows give clone size only sometimes, using once, few, many, or a class for an expanded clone.

>TRBV11-2|-|TRBJ1-2|-
TGTGCCAGCAGCTTAGGCCCTTACTCCGTCTATGGCTACACCTTC
CASSLGPYSVYGYTF
>TRBV30|-|TRBJ2-5|-
TGTGCCTGGAGTACCCGTACGGAGACCCAGTACTTC
CAWSTRTETQYF
>TRBV5-4|TRBD2|TRBJ2-3|-
TGTGCCAGCAGCCCCGACGGCGGGAGAACAGATACGCAGTATTTT
CASSPDGGRTDTQYF
>TRBV24-1|TRBD1|TRBJ2-7|-
TGTGCCACCTATTCCCGGGACAGGGTTTACAACGAGCAGTACTTC
CATYSRDRVYNEQYF
>TRBV25-1|TRBD1|TRBJ1-5|-
TGTGCCAGCAGTCAGACAGGGGTAAATCAGCCCCAGCATTTT
CASSQTGVNQPQHF
>TRBV5-6|TRBD1|TRBJ2-5|-
TGTGCCAGCAGCCCCGTAGGGACAGGGAAAGAGACCCAGTACTTC
CASSPVGTGKETQYF
>TRBV6-5|-|TRBJ2-2|-
TGTGCCAGCAATTTCAGGGTAACCGGGGAGCTGTTTTTT
CASNFRVTGELFF
>TRBV18|TRBD1|TRBJ1-4|-
TGTGCCAGCTCACTAAACAGGGGAACTAATGAAAAACTGTTTTTT
CASSLNRGTNEKLFF
>TRBV5-1|TRBD2|TRBJ2-1|-
TGCGCCAGCAGCTTGAAGGCGGGAGATCACAATGAGCAGTTCTTC
CASSLKAGDHNEQFF
>TRBV6-5|-|TRBJ2-2|-
TGTGCCAGCAGCTCCATAGGCAGGAACACCGGGGAGCTGTTTTTT
CASSSIGRNTGELFF
>TRBV18|-|TRBJ1-1|-
TGTGCCAGCTCACCACCGGACGGACCGAGGGCAGCTTTCTTT
CASSPPDGPRAAFF
>TRBV6-1|-|TRBJ2-1|-
TGTGCCAGCTTTGAAGAACCACGACCGGTAGGCAATGAGCAGTTCTTC
CASFEEPRPVGNEQFF
>TRBV29-1|-|TRBJ2-3|-
TGCAGCGTTGTGGTGGGTCGCACAGATACGCAGTATTTT
CSVVVGRTDTQYF
>TRBV7-3|TRBD2|TRBJ2-3|-
TGTGCCAGCAGCTTAGGCGTAGCGGGGGGCACAGATACGCAGTATTTT
CASSLGVAGGTDTQYF
>TRBV7-6|TRBD1|TRBJ2-7|-
TGTGCCAGCAGCCCCGAGCGGACAGGGAGCGCCTACGAGCAGTACTTC
CASSPERTGSAYEQYF
>TRBV7-3|-|TRBJ1-2|-
TGTGCCAGCAGCCCTAAGCCAAACTATGGCTACACCTTC
CASSPKPNYGYTF
>TRBV30|TRBD2|TRBJ2-2|-
TGTGCCTGGAGTGTACGCAGATCGGGAGGTACCGGGGAGCTGTTTTTT
CAWSVRRSGGTGELFF
>TRBV7-2|-|TRBJ2-7|-
TGTGCCAGCAGCGTACCGACTAGTTTCTACGAGCAGTACTTC
CASSVPTSFYEQYF
>TRBV3-1/TRBV3-2|TRBD1|TRBJ1-5|-
TGTGCCAGCAGCCCCGACAGGGGTGACAATCAGCCCCAGCATTTT
CASSPDRGDNQPQHF
>TRBV7-2|-|TRBJ1-4|-
TGTGCCAGCAGGGCCGGGCCGACTAATGAAAAACTGTTTTTT
CASRAGPTNEKLFF
>TRBV2|-|TRBJ2-5|-
TGTGCCAGCAGTGAAGGTCTGGGACACTTAATGGTTGAGACCCAGTACTTC
CASSEGLGHLMVETQYF
>TRBV27|-|TRBJ1-4|once
TGTGCCAGCAGCCTCCGGGACGGGCCTATGAGGGGTGAAAAACTGTTTTTT
CASSLRDGPMRGEKLFF
>TRBV18|-|TRBJ1-5|-
TGTGCCAGCTCACTGACAGGTCTGGGGGAAAATCAGCCCCAGCATTTT
CASSLTGLGENQPQHF
>TRBV19|-|TRBJ1-6|few
TGTGCCAGCGGACTTGGTGCAAGCTCCTATAATTCACCCCTCCACTTT
CASGLGASSYNSPLHF
>TRBV5-1|TRBD2|TRBJ2-5|-
TGCGCCAGCAGTTTGCTAGCGGGGGGGCTGGAGACCCAGTACTTC
CASSLLAGGLETQYF
>TRBV5-4|-|TRBJ1-5|-
TGTGCCAGCAGCACCCAGGGTACTCAGCCCCAGCATTTT
CASSTQGTQPQHF
>TRBV28|TRBD2|TRBJ2-1|-
TGTGCCAGCAGTCAGACTAGCGGCACCTACAATGAGCAGTTCTTC
CASSQTSGTYNEQFF
>TRBV5-1|TRBD1|TRBJ2-5|-
TGCGCCAGCAGCTCCGGGACAGGGTCACAAGAGACCCAGTACTTC
CASSSGTGSQETQYF
>TRBV9|-|TRBJ2-7|-
TGTGCCAGCAGCGTATTGGGGACAAACTCCTACGAGCAGTACTTC
CASSVLGTNSYEQYF
>TRBV19|TRBD1|TRBJ1-2|-
TGTGCCAGTAGTATGACAGGGTTGGACTATGGCTACACCTTC
CASSMTGLDYGYTF
>TRBV10-3|-|TRBJ1-2|-
TGTGCCATAGACCACACAGGCTATGGCTACACCTTC
CAIDHTGYGYTF
>TRBV18|-|TRBJ1-1|once
TGTGCCAGCTCCCCCATACCAAGGAACACTGAAGCTTTCTTT
CASSPIPRNTEAFF
>TRBV4-3|-|TRBJ2-7|few
TGCGCCAGCAGCCAAGATTATCGGTACGAGCAGTACTTC
CASSQDYRYEQYF
>TRBV9|TRBD2|TRBJ2-1|-
TGTGCCAGCTGCTATAGCGGGGGGGTCACAAATGAGCAGTTCTTC
CASCYSGGVTNEQFF
>TRBV4-3|-|TRBJ1-2|-
TGCGCCAGCAGCCAAGGGGTCAGGACCTCTTATGGCTACACCTTC
CASSQGVRTSYGYTF
>TRBV3-1/TRBV3-2|-|TRBJ1-6|-
TGTGCCAGCAGCCGTACAGGAGCCGTGTATAATTCACCCCTCCACTTT
CASSRTGAVYNSPLHF
>TRBV6-2/TRBV6-3|-|TRBJ1-1|-
TGTGCCAGCAGTTACTCCGCTGCGCGTAGCGTAAGAGCTTTCTTT
CASSYSAARSVRAFF
>TRBV5-6|-|TRBJ1-3|few
TGTGCCAGCAGCCGGGACGGCTACTCTGGAAACACCATATATTTT
CASSRDGYSGNTIYF
>TRBV18|-|TRBJ2-4|-
TGTGCCAGCTCACCACCTTCTGAGCGGGACATTCAGTACTTC
CASSPPSERDIQYF
>TRBV6-5|-|TRBJ2-3|-
TGTGCCAGTGGAGGGTTAGGATTCACAGATACGCAGTATTTT
CASGGLGFTDTQYF
>TRBV6-6|TRBD1|TRBJ1-4|few
TGTGCCAGCAGTCCCCTGCGACAGGGGCGGGCAACTAATGAAAAACTGTTTTTT
CASSPLRQGRATNEKLFF
>TRBV6-2/TRBV6-3|TRBD2|TRBJ2-2|-
TGTGCCAGCAGTGACCCCGGGACTAGCGGGGGGGCCGGGCCCGGGGAGCTGTTTTTT
CASSDPGTSGGAGPGELFF
>TRBV3-1/TRBV3-2|-|TRBJ2-1|-
TGTGCCAGCAGCCAATCCTCTGGCGGTCAACACAATGAGCAGTTCTTC
CASSQSSGGQHNEQFF
>TRBV11-2|-|TRBJ2-2|-
TGTGCCAGCAGCTTTAACACCGGGGAGCTGTTTTTT
CASSFNTGELFF
>TRBV7-3|TRBD2|TRBJ2-3|-
TGTGCCAGCAGCCCGCGGGGCGGGGGGCAAGGAGATACGCAGTATTTT
CASSPRGGGQGDTQYF
>TRBV5-1|-|TRBJ2-7|-
TGCGCCAGCAGCCCGGGACATCGGGACACTTCCTACGAGCAGTACTTC
CASSPGHRDTSYEQYF
>TRBV4-2|-|TRBJ2-1|-
TGTGCCAGCAGCCAAGAGCGGGATGAGCAGTTCTTC
CASSQERDEQFF